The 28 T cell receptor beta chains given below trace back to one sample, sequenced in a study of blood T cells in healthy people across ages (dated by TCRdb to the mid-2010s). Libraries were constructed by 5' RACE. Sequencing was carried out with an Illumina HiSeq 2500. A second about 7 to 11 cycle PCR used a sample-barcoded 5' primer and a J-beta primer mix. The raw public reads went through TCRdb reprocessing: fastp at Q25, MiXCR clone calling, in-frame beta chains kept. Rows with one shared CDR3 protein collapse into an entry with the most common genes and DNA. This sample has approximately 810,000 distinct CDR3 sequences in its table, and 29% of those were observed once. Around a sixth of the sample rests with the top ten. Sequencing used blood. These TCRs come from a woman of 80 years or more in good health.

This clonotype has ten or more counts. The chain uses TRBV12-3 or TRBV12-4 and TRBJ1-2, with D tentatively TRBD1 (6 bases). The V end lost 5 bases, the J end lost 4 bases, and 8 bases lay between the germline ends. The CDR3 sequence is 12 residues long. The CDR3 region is CASSRDTYGYTF. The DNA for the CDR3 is TGTGCCAGCAGTCGGGACACCTATGGCTACACCTTC.

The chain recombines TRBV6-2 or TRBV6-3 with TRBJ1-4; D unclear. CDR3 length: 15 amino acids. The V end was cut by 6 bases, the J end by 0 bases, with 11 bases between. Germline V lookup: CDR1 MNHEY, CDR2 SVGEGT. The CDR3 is CASSWTTTTNEKLFF. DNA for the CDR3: TGTGCCAGCAGCTGGACTACAACAACTAATGAAAAACTGTTTTTT.

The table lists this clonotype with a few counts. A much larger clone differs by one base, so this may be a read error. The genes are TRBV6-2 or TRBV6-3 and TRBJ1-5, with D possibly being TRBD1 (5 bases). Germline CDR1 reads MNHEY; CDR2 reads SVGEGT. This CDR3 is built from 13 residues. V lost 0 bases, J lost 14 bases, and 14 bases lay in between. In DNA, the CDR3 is TGTGCCAGCAGTTACTCGATTGGCAGGGCAGAGCATTTT. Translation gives CASSYSIGRAEHF.

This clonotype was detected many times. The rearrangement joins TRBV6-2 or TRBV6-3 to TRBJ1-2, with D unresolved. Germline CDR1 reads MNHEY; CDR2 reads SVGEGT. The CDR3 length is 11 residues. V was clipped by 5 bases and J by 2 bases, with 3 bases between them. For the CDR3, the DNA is TGTGCCAGCAGTATAAACTATGGCTACACCTTC. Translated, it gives CASSINYGYTF.

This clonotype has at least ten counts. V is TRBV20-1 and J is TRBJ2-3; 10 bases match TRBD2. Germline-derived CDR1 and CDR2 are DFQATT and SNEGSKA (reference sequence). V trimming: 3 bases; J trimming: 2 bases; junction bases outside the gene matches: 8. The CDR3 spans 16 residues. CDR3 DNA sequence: TGCAGTGCTAGGGCTAGCGGGGGACCCCTCACAGATACGCAGTATTTT. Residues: CSARASGGPLTDTQYF.

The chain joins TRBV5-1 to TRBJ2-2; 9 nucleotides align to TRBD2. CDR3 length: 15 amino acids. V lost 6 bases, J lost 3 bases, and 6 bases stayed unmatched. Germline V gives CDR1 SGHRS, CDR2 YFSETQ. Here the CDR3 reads CASKEASGDTGELFF. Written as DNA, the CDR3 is TGCGCCAGCAAGGAAGCTAGCGGGGACACCGGGGAGCTGTTTTTT. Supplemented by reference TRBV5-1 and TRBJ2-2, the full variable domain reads KAGVTQTPRYLIKTRGQQVTLSCSPISGHRSVSWYQQTPGQGLQFLFEYFSETQRNKGNFPGRFSGRQFSNSRSEMNVSTLELGDSALYLCASKEASGDTGELFFGEGSRLTVL.

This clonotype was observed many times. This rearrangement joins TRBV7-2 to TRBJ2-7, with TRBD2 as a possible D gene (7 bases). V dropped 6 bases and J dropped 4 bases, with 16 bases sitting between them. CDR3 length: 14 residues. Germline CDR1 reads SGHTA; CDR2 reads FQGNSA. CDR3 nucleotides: TGTGCCAGCAGTAACGCGGGGGCCGGATACGAGCAGTACTTC. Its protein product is CASSNAGAGYEQYF. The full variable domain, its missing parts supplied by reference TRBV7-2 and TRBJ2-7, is GAGVSQSPSNKVTEKGKDVELRCDPISGHTALYWYRQSLGQGLEFLIYFQGNSAPDKSGLPSDRFSAERTGGSVSTLTIQRTQQEDSAVYLCASSNAGAGYEQYFGPGTRLTVT.

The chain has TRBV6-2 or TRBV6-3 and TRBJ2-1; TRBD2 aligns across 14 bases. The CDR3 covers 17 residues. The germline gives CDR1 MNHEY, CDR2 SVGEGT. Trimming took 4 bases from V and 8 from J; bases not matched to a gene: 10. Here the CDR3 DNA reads TGTGCCAGCAGTTCGGCACGGACTAGCGGGGGGTGGTATGAGCAGTTCTTC. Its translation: CASSSARTSGGWYEQFF.

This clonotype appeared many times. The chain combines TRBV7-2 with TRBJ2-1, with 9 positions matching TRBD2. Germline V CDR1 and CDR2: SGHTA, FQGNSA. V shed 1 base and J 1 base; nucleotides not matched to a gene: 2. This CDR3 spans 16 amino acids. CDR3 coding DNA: TGTGCCAGCAGCTTAGTGGCGGGGGGGTCCTACAATGAGCAGTTCTTC. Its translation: CASSLVAGGSYNEQFF.

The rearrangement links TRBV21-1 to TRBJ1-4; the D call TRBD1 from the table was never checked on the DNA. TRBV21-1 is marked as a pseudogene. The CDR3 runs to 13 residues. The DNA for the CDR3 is TGTGCCAGCCCCAGACAGCCGGGTGAAAAACTGTTTTTT. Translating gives CASPRQPGEKLFF.

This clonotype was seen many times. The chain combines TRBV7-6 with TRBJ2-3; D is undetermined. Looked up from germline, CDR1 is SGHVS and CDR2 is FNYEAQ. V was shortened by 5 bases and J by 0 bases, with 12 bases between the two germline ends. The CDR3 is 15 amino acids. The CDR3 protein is CASSLGRFSTDTQYF. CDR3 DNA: TGTGCCAGCAGCCTTGGCCGGTTTAGCACAGATACGCAGTATTTT. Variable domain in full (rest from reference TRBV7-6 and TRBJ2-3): GAGVSQSPRYKVTKRGQDVALRCDPISGHVSLYWYRQALGQGPEFLTYFNYEAQQDKSGLPNDRFSAERPEGSISTLTIQRTEQRDSAMYRCASSLGRFSTDTQYFGPGTRLTVL.

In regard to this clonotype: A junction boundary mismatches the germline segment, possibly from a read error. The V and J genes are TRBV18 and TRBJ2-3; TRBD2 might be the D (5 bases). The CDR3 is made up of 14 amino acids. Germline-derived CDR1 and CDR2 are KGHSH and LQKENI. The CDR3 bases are TGTGCCGGCTCACCACGGGGTCTTCCAGATACGCAGTATTTT. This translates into CAGSPRGLPDTQYF.

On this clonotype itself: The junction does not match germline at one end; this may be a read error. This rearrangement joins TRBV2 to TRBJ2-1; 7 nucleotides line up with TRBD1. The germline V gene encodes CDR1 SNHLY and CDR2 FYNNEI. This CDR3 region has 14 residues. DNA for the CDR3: TGTGCCAGCAGGGTGGGAGACAGGGTCAATGAACAGTTCTTC. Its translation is CASRVGDRVNEQFF.

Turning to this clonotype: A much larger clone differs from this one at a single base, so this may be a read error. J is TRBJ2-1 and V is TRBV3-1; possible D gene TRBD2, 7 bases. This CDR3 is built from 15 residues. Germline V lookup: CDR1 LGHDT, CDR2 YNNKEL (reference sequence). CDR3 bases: TGTGCCTGCAGCCAGGGGACTATCGGCTACAATGAGCAGTTCTTC. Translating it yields CACSQGTIGYNEQFF.

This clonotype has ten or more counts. The CDR3 sequence is CASSPRRITYEQYF. CDR3 sequence (DNA): TGTGCCAGCAGTCCAAGACGGATAACCTACGAGCAGTACTTC. The chain joins TRBV12-3 or TRBV12-4 to TRBJ2-7; D remains ambiguous. CDR3 length equals 14 residues. V was trimmed by 5 bases and J by 2 bases, leaving 13 bases between them.

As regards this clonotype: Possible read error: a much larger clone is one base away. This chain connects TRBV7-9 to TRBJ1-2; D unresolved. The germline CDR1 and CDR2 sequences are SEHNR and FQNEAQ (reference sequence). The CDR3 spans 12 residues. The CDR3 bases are TGTGCCGGCAGCTACACCGCAGGACGCTACACCTTC. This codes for CAGSYTAGRYTF.

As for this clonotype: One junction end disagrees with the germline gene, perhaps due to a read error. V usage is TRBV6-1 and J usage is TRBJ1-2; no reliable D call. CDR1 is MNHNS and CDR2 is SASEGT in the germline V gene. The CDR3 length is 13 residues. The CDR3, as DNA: TGTGCCAGCAGTGTAAGGGTCGAGTATGGCCACACCTTC. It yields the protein CASSVRVEYGHTF.

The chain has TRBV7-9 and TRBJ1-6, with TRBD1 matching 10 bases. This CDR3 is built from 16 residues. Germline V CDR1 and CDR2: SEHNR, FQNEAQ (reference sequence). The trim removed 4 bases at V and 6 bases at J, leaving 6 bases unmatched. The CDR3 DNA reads TGTGCCAGCAGCTGGGAAAGGGACAGGGGTAATTCACCCCTCCACTTT. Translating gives CASSWERDRGNSPLHF.

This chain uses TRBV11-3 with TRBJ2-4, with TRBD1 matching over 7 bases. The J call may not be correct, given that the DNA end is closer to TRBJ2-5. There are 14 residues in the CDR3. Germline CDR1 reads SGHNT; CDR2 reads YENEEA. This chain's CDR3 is CASSPNDREETQYF. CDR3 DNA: TGTGCCAGCAGCCCCAACGACAGGGAAGAGACCCAGTACTTC.

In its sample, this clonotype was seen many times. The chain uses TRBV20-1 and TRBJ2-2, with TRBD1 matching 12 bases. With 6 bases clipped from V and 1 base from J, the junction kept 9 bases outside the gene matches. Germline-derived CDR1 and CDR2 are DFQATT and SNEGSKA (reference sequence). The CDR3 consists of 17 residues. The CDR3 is CSAQGQGAIKNTGELFF. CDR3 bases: TGCAGTGCCCAGGGACAGGGGGCAATAAAGAACACCGGGGAGCTGTTTTTT.

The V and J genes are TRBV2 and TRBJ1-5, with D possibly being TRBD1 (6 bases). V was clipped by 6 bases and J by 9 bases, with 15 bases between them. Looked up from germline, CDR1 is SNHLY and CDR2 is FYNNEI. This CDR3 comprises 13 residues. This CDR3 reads CASRQAGGAPQHF. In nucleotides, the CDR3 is TGTGCCAGCAGGCAGGCCGGGGGCGCGCCCCAGCATTTT.

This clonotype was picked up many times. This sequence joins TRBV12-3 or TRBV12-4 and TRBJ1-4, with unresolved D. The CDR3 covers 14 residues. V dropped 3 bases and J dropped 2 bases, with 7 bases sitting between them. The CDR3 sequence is CASSFESTNEKLFF. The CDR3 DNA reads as TGTGCCAGCAGTTTTGAGAGTACTAATGAAAAACTGTTTTTT.

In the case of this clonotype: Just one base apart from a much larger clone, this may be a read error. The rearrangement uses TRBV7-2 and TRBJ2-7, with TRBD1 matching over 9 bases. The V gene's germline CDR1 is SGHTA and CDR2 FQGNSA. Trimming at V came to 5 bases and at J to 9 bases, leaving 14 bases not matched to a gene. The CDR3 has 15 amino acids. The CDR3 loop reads CASSTRTGAYNGQYF. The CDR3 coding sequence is TGTGCCAGCAGCACCCGGACAGGGGCATACAATGGGCAGTACTTC.

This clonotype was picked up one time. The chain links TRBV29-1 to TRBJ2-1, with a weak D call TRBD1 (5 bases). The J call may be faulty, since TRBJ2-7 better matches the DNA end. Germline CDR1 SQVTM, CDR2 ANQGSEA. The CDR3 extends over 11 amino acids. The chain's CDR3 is CSVRGWGEQYF. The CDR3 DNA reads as TGCAGCGTTAGGGGCTGGGGCGAGCAGTACTTC.

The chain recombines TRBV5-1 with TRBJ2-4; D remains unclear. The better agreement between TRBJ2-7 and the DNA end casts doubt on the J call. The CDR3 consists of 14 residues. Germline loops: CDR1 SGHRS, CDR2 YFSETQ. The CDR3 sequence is CASSRDIQVYEQYF. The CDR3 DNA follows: TGCGCCAGCAGCCGAGACATTCAAGTCTACGAGCAGTACTTC.

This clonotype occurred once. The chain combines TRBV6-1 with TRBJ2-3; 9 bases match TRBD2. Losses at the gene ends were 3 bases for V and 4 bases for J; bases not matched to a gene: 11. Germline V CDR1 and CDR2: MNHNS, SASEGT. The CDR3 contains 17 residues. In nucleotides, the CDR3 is TGTGCCAGCAGTGAGCCGGCGGGAGGGCTTAGTGCAGATACGCAGTATTTT. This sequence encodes CASSEPAGGLSADTQYF.

CDR3: CASSMGPRDRGWGSYNEQFF. The CDR3 coding sequence is TGTGCCAGCAGCATGGGTCCCCGGGACAGGGGATGGGGCTCCTACAATGAGCAGTTCTTC. The genes are TRBV5-4 and TRBJ2-1; 10 nucleotides line up with TRBD1. Trimming cost V 4 bases and J 0 bases; bases outside gene matches: 16. This CDR3 spans 20 amino acids. CDR1 and CDR2 from the germline V gene are SGHNT and YYREEE (reference sequence). Variable domain in full (rest from reference TRBV5-4 and TRBJ2-1): ETGVTQSPTHLIKTRGQQVTLRCSSQSGHNTVSWYQQALGQGPQFIFQYYREEENGRGNFPPRFSGLQFPNYSSELNVNALELDDSALYLCASSMGPRDRGWGSYNEQFFGPGTRLTVL.

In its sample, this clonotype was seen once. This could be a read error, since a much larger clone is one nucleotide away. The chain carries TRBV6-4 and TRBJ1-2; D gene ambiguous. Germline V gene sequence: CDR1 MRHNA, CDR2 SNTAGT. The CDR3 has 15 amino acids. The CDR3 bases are TGTGCCAGCAGTGCAGAGTCCGGACCCAACTTTGGCTACACCTTC. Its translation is CASSAESGPNFGYTF.